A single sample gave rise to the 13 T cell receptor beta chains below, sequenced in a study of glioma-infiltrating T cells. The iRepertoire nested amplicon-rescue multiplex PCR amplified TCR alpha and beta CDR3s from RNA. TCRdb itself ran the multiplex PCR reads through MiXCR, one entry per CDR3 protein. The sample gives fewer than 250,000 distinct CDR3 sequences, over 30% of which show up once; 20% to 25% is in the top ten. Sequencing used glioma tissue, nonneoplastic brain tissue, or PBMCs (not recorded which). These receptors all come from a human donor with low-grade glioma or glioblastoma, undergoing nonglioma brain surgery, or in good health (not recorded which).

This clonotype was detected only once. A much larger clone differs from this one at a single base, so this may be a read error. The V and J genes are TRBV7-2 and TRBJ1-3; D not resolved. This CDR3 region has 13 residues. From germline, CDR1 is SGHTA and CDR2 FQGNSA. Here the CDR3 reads CASRPDLGNAIYF. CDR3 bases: TGTGCCAGCAGACCGGACTTGGGAAACGCCATATATTTT. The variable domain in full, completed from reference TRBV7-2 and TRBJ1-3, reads GAGVSQSPSNKVTEKGKDVELRCDPISGHTALYWYRQSLGQGLEFLIYFQGNSAPDKSGLPSDRFSAERTGGSVSTLTIQRTQQEDSAVYLCASRPDLGNAIYFGEGSWLTVV.

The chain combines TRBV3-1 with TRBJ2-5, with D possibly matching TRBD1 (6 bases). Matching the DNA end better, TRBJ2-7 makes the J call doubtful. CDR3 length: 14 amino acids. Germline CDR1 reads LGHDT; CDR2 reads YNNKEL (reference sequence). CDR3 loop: CASSQGHVTHEQYF. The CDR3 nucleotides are TGTGCCAGCAGCCAGGGACATGTTACGCACGAGCAGTACTTC.

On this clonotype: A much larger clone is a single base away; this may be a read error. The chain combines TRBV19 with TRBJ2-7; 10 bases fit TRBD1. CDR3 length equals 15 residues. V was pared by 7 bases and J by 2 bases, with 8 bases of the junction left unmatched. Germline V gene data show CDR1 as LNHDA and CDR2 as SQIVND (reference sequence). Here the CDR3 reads CASTTDRGSPYEQYF. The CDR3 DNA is TGTGCCAGTACCACGGACAGGGGGAGCCCCTACGAGCAGTACTTC.

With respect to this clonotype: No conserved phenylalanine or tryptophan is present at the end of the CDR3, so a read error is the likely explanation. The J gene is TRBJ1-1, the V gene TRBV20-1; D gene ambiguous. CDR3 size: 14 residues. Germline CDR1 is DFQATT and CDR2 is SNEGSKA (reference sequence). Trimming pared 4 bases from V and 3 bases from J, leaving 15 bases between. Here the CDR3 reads CSAKAAGWDTEAFS. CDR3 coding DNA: TGCAGTGCTAAAGCGGCCGGTTGGGACACTGAAGCTTTCTCT.

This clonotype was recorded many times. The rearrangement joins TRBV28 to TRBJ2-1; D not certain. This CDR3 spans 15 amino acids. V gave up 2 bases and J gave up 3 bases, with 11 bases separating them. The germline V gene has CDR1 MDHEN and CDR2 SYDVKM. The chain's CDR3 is CASSLTFRVYNEQFF. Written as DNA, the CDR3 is TGTGCCAGCAGTTTAACCTTTAGAGTCTACAATGAGCAGTTCTTC.

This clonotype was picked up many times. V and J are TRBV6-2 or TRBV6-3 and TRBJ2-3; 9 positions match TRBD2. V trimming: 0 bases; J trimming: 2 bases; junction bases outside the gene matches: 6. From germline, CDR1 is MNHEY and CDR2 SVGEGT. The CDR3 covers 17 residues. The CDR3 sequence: CASSYSKTSGPTDTQYF. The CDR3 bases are TGTGCCAGCAGTTACTCGAAGACTAGCGGTCCCACAGATACGCAGTATTTT.

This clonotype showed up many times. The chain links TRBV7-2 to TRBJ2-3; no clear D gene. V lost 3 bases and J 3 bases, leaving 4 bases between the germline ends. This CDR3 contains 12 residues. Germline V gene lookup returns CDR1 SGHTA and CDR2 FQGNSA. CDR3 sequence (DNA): TGTGCCAGCAGCTTCAGGACAGATACGCAGTATTTT. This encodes CASSFRTDTQYF.

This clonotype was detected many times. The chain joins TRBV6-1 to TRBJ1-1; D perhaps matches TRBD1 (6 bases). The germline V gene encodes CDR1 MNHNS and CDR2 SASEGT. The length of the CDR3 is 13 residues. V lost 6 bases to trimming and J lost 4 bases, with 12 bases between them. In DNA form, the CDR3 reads TGTGCCAGCAGACAGGGCTCGGGCACTGAAGCTTTCTTT. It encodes CASRQGSGTEAFF.

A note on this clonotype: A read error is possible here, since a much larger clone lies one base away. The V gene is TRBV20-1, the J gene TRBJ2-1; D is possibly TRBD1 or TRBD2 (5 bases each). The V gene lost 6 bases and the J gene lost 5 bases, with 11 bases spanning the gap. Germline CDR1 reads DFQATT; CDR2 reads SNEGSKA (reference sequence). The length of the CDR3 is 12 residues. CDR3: CSAREPNNEQFF. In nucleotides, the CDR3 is TGCAGTGCCAGGGAGCCGAACAATGAGCAGTTCTTC.

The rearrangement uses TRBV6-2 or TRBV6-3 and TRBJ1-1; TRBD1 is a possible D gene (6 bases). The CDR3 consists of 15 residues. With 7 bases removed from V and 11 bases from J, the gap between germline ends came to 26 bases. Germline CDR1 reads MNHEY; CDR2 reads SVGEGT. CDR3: CASNRWYRVPREAFF. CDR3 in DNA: TGTGCCAGCAATCGTTGGTACAGGGTCCCTCGGGAGGCTTTCTTT.

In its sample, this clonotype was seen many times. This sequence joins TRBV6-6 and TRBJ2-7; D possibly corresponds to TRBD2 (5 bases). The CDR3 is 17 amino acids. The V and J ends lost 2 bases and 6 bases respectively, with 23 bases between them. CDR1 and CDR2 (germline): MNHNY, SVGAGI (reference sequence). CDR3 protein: CASSYSYRPGDGREQYF. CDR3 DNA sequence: TGTGCCAGCAGTTACAGTTATAGACCCGGGGATGGTCGCGAGCAGTACTTC.

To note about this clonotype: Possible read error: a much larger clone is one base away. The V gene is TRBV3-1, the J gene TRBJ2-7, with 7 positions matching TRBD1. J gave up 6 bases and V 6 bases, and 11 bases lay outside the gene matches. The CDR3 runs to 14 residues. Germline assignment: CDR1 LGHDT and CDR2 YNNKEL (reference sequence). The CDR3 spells CASRRDSRRSEQYF. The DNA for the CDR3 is TGTGCCAGCAGACGGGACAGTCGTCGATCCGAGCAGTACTTC.

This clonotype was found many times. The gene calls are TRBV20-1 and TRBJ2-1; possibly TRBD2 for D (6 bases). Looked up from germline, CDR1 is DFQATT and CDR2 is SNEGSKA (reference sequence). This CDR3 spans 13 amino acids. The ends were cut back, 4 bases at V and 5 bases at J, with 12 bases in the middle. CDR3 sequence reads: CSAISTSNNEQFF. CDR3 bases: TGCAGTGCTATATCGACTAGTAACAATGAGCAGTTCTTC.